This is a list of T cell receptor beta chains from one sample in a study of T cells in Graves' hyperthyroidism and ophthalmopathy. MiXCR was run by TCRdb on the multiplex PCR reads, yielding one entry per CDR3 protein. The repertoire has 50,000 to 75,000 distinct CDR3 sequences, roughly 49% of them found once; the top ten carry around 12%. Sequences were obtained from blood. Receptor source: a woman in her thirties with Graves' ophthalmopathy. CDR3s include the opening cysteine and the closing phenylalanine or tryptophan. D genes are given only for firm matches. Some rows mark clone size as missing; the rest say once, few, many or name a class of expanded clone.

.	.	TRBJ1-2	TRBV7-2	TGTGCCAGCAGCTCGCAGGGAGGGGGCTACACCTTC	CASSSQGGGYTF
many	TRBD2	TRBJ2-1	TRBV10-3	TGTGCCATCAGTTATCTTGCGGGAGATATTGATGAGCAGTTCTTC	CAISYLAGDIDEQFF
.	.	TRBJ2-2	TRBV12-3/TRBV12-4	TGTGCCAGCAGTTGGCCGGGTAACGTGGAGCTGTTTTTT	CASSWPGNVELFF
.	.	TRBJ2-3	TRBV24-1	TGTGCCACCAGTGAAAACGGGGCGCGAAAGCAGTATTTT	CATSENGARKQYF
.	TRBD2	TRBJ2-5	TRBV19	TGTGCCAGTAGTATTGGGAGCGGGAGGGAGACCCAGTACTTC	CASSIGSGRETQYF
many	.	TRBJ1-5	TRBV7-8	TGTGCCAGCAGCTTAGCGCGGGGAGGGTCTCAGCCCCAGCATTTT	CASSLARGGSQPQHF
many	TRBD2	TRBJ2-3	TRBV11-3	TGTGCCAGCAGCTTGGGTAGCGGGAGCACAGATACGCAGTATTTT	CASSLGSGSTDTQYF
medium-sized	.	TRBJ1-5	TRBV15	TGTGCCACCAGCAGAGATCCCCAAGGGAATCAGCCCCAGCATTTT	CATSRDPQGNQPQHF
many	.	TRBJ2-3	TRBV20-1	TGCAGTGCTAGAGGGGCCACAGATACGCAGTATTTT	CSARGATDTQYF
.	TRBD1	TRBJ2-7	TRBV20-1	TGCAGTGCTAGATCCTTACAGGGGTACTACGAGCAGTACTTC	CSARSLQGYYEQYF
many	.	TRBJ1-5	TRBV5-8	TGTGCCAGCAGCTTTCGACAGGTCGTTAGCAATCAGCCCCAGCATTTT	CASSFRQVVSNQPQHF
.	.	TRBJ2-7	TRBV18	TGTGCCAGCTCACCACTCGGAGCAGCTACGTACGAGCAGTACTTC	CASSPLGAATYEQYF
.	.	TRBJ2-3	TRBV10-3	TGTGCCACACAACTAGACCCCCCCACAGATACGCAGTATTTT	CATQLDPPTDTQYF
.	.	TRBJ1-1	TRBV7-9	TGTGCCAGCATTACGCTAGGGAACACTGAAGCTTTCTTT	CASITLGNTEAFF
few	.	TRBJ2-7	TRBV28	TGTGCCAGCAGTAAGTCACAAAGGGCCTCCTACGAGCAGTACTTC	CASSKSQRASYEQYF
.	TRBD1	TRBJ2-7	TRBV5-4	TGTGCCGGCAGCTTGGGGGGGACAGGGGGCGAGCAGTACTTC	CAGSLGGTGGEQYF
.	.	TRBJ1-4	TRBV10-3	TGTGCCATCAGTGAGGCGCAAGGGGGGGGGGAAAAACTGTTTTTT	CAISEAQGGGEKLFF
many	.	TRBJ1-5	TRBV6-5	TGTGCCAGCAGCCCAGTATATAGCAATCAGCCCCAGCATTTT	CASSPVYSNQPQHF
once	TRBD2	TRBJ2-1	TRBV9	TGTGCCAGCAGCTACACTAGCGGGGAAACCTACAATGAGCAGTTCTTC	CASSYTSGETYNEQFF
.	.	TRBJ2-1	TRBV6-4	TGTGCCAGCAGTGATACCGCTATTCATGAGCAGTTCTTC	CASSDTAIHEQFF
.	.	TRBJ2-3	TRBV29-1	TGCAGCGTTGAAGTACAATACAATGAGCAGTATTTT	CSVEVQYNEQYF
.	TRBD1	TRBJ2-1	TRBV6-5	TGTGCCAGCAGCCCCAGCGGACAGGGAGAATACAATGAGCAGTTCTTC	CASSPSGQGEYNEQFF
.	.	TRBJ2-7	TRBV7-2	TGTACCAGCTCTCTCGAGGTCTACAATGAGCAGTACTTC	CTSSLEVYNEQYF
many	TRBD1	TRBJ1-2	TRBV7-6	TGTGCCAGCAGCTTAGTCGGGGACAGAAACTATGGCTACACCTTC	CASSLVGDRNYGYTF
many	TRBD2	TRBJ2-1	TRBV29-1	TGCAGCGTTTCCCGATGGGAGGGTAATGAGCAGTTCTTC	CSVSRWEGNEQFF
.	TRBD2	TRBJ2-5	TRBV5-1	TGTGCCAGCAGCTTCGGACTAGCGGGAGTGGAGACCCAGTACTTC	CASSFGLAGVETQYF
many	TRBD1	TRBJ2-7	TRBV20-1	TGCAGTGCTAGAGACCAAGGGTGGGGGACAGGGAGATCCTACGAGCAGTACTTC	CSARDQGWGTGRSYEQYF
.	TRBD2	TRBJ2-6	TRBV7-9	TGTGCCAGCAGCTTTGATTGGGCTAGCGGGAAGTCTGGGGCCAACGTCCTGACTTTC	CASSFDWASGKSGANVLTF
.	TRBD1	TRBJ1-4	TRBV27	TGTGCCAGCAGTTTAAGGGGCTATCTTTTCGGGACAGCAACTAATGAAAAACTGTTTTTT	CASSLRGYLFGTATNEKLFF
.	.	TRBJ2-5	TRBV3-1	TGTGCCAGCAGCCCGGCGTTTCAAGAGACCCAGTACTTC	CASSPAFQETQYF
many	.	TRBJ1-2	TRBV30	TGTGCCTGGGCTGCACCTGGGAACTATGGCTACACCTTC	CAWAAPGNYGYTF
many	TRBD2	TRBJ2-7	TRBV5-1	TGCGCCAGCAGCGGGGCGGGAGGGGTCTACGAGCAGTACTTC	CASSGAGGVYEQYF
many	.	TRBJ1-2	TRBV3-1	TGTGCCAGCAGCCAAAGAGGCTCACAGGACCTCTATGGCTACACCTTC	CASSQRGSQDLYGYTF
.	TRBD2	TRBJ2-2	TRBV7-6	TGTGCCAGCAGCAACGGACTAGCGACGAACACCGGGGAGCTGTTTTTT	CASSNGLATNTGELFF
many	.	TRBJ2-7	TRBV14	TGTGCCAGCAGCCAAGTCAGGGCTTCAGCCTACGAGCAGTACTTC	CASSQVRASAYEQYF
many	.	TRBJ2-6	TRBV24-1	TGTGCCACCAGTGATTCCCGCTCTGGGGCCAACGTCCTGACTTTC	CATSDSRSGANVLTF
.	.	TRBJ1-4	TRBV4-1	TGCGCCAGCAGCCAGACAAGGCAGAATGAAAAACTGATTTTT	CASSQTRQNEKLIF
many	.	TRBJ2-7	TRBV15	TGTGCCACCAGCCCGGTCGCCAGGATCGGCGAGCAGTACTTC	CATSPVARIGEQYF
many	.	TRBJ1-2	TRBV19	TGTGCCAGTAGTCGGACAGCCCTTTTCACCTTC	CASSRTALFTF
many	.	TRBJ1-5	TRBV19	TGTGCCAGTAGTATCCGGGCAGGGGACCAGCCCCAGCATTTT	CASSIRAGDQPQHF
once	TRBD1	TRBJ1-4	TRBV5-1	TGCGCCAGCAGCTTGGGACAGGGGTCTGAAAAACTGTTTTTT	CASSLGQGSEKLFF
.	TRBD1	TRBJ2-1	TRBV15	TGTGCCACCAGCGGAGACAGGGAGTACAATGAGCAGTTCTTC	CATSGDREYNEQFF
once	.	TRBJ2-3	TRBV20-1	TGCAGTGCTAGAGGGGGGACCTACAATGAGCAGTATTTT	CSARGGTYNEQYF
.	.	TRBJ2-7	TRBV6-1	TGTGCCAGCATCAGAATCTCTTGGGGAGGAGTCTACAAGCAGTACTTC	CASIRISWGGVYKQYF
many	.	TRBJ2-5	TRBV4-1	TGCGCCAGCAGCCAGTACCGGGACTTCGAAGGCCAGTACTTC	CASSQYRDFEGQYF
.	.	TRBJ1-4	TRBV15	TGTGCCACCAGCAGCCAAGAAAGCTGGGCGAGGGAAAAACTGTTTTTT	CATSSQESWAREKLFF